A single sample gave rise to the 17 T cell receptor beta chains below, sequenced in a study of T cells expressing NK-cell markers. Following a re-call of the 5' RACE reads, TCRdb has one entry per CDR3 protein and lacks DNA. The listing contains just under 150,000 distinct CDR3 sequences. Sequenced input: blood T cells: a sorted CD56 or NKG2C T cell subset, CD4+ or CD8+ T cells, or bulk PBMC T cells (not recorded which). These receptors were taken from a man between 18 and 29 years old in good health.

This chain joins TRBV7-9 and TRBJ2-2; the TCRdb D gene call, TRBD2, has no DNA to confirm it. The CDR3 loop spans 17 amino acids. The germline V gene encodes CDR1 SEHNR and CDR2 FQNEAQ (reference sequence). CDR3 loop: CASSSHSEGANTGELFF.

The rearrangement joins TRBV6-1 to TRBJ2-1; TCRdb lists TRBD2, though no DNA is available to test this call. The CDR3 is made up of 14 amino acids. Germline V CDR1 and CDR2: MNHNS, SASEGT. CDR3 region: CASSELLAGDEQFF.

The gene calls are TRBV30 and TRBJ2-7; TCRdb outputs TRBD1, but without DNA this stays unchecked. Germline CDR1 and CDR2: GTSNPN and SVGIG (reference sequence). The CDR3 has 14 residues. CDR3 region: CAWEGTESSYEQYF.

The chain employs TRBV6-5 and TRBJ2-2. The CDR3 is 12 amino acids. Germline lookup yields CDR1 MNHEY and CDR2 SVGAGI. The CDR3 loop is CASSSGIGELFF.

The CDR3: CASSAQSFVDTEAFF. The chain recombines TRBV7-8 with TRBJ1-1. The CDR3 length is 15 residues. CDR1 and CDR2 (germline): SGHVS, FQNEAQ.

The rearrangement uses TRBV6-5 and TRBJ2-5; TCRdb designates TRBD1, a call that cannot be tested without DNA. This CDR3 spans 15 amino acids. Germline values: CDR1 MNHEY, CDR2 SVGAGI. This CDR3 is CASSHNTGGQETQYF.

The V gene is TRBV6-2 or TRBV6-3, the J gene TRBJ2-2; TCRdb proposes TRBD2, but this gene call is untestable without DNA. The length of the CDR3 is 13 residues. CDR1 MNHEY and CDR2 SVGEGT come from the germline V gene. This CDR3 reads CASGRENTGELFF.

This chain connects TRBV4-3 to TRBJ2-1; TCRdb selects TRBD2, and the lack of DNA leaves this call unchecked. The CDR3 extends over 17 amino acids. Germline V gene data show CDR1 as LGHNA and CDR2 as YSLEER. The CDR3 sequence: CASSQEAPGVAIYEQFF.

The chain uses TRBV4-2 and TRBJ2-3; the D call of TRBD1 rests on TCRdb alone, since no DNA is present to check it. The CDR3 length is 19 residues. CDR1 is LGHNA, CDR2 YNFKEQ, per germline. The CDR3: CASSQEPGQGPSITDTQYF.

This chain joins TRBV7-9 and TRBJ2-3; TCRdb's D call, TRBD2, is unchecked because there is no DNA. The CDR3 is made up of 14 amino acids. CDR1 is SEHNR and CDR2 is FQNEAQ in the germline V gene (reference sequence). The CDR3 region is CAGELADSTDTQYF.

The gene calls are TRBV19 and TRBJ2-1; TCRdb gives TRBD2 as the D gene, but with no DNA this cannot be confirmed. Germline loops: CDR1 LNHDA, CDR2 SQIVND (reference sequence). The CDR3 contains 16 residues. This CDR3 reads CASSWTSGYSYNEQFF.

The rearrangement uses TRBV9 and TRBJ2-7; TCRdb proposes TRBD2, but this gene call is untestable without DNA. This CDR3 region has 14 residues. Per germline, CDR1 SGDLS and CDR2 YYNGEE. The CDR3 protein is CASSVGGSGDEQYF.

This CDR3 reads CASSPIAGGFNEQFF. The rearrangement uses TRBV12-3 or TRBV12-4 and TRBJ2-1; TCRdb calls TRBD2, which cannot be checked without DNA. This CDR3 contains 15 residues.

This CDR3 is CASSSTDSGIYNEQFF. The gene calls are TRBV5-1 and TRBJ2-1; TCRdb's assignment of TRBD2 cannot be checked, as there is no DNA. Germline V gene lookup returns CDR1 SGHRS and CDR2 YFSETQ. The CDR3 runs 16 residues.

The V gene is TRBV13, the J gene TRBJ2-1; as DNA is missing, the TRBD1 call by TCRdb cannot be tested. Germline-derived CDR1 and CDR2 are PRHDT and FYEKMQ (reference sequence). The CDR3 totals 15 residues. The CDR3: CASSLTPGTYNEQFF.

This chain uses TRBV27 with TRBJ2-3; TCRdb proposes TRBD1, but this gene call is untestable without DNA. Germline V CDR1 and CDR2: MNHEY, SMNVEV (reference sequence). The CDR3 contains 18 residues. The chain's CDR3 is CASSFLTTTGGPTDTQYF.

The chain employs TRBV6-1 and TRBJ1-1. CDR1 is MNHNS and CDR2 is SASEGT in the germline V gene. This CDR3 contains 14 residues. CDR3: CASSDFLVNTEAFF.